This TCR beta chain was sequenced in a study of Graves' ophthalmopathy and Graves' hyperthyroidism. After removal of 0 bases from V and 8 bases from J, the junction contained 6 bases not matched to a gene. CDR1 and CDR2 (germline): LGHDT, YNNKEL (reference sequence). The CDR3 is made up of 14 amino acids. Using RNA transcripts, the TCR beta CDR3 regions were amplified. The library came from an HTBI-primed first-round RT-PCR and a second-round multiplex PCR. From the multiplex PCR reads, TCRdb called clonotypes with MiXCR, one entry per CDR3 protein. The profile covers a few hundred thousand distinct CDR3 sequences, with 15% appearing a single time and approximately 7% taken by the ten largest. Hyperthyroidism patients were newly diagnosed, ill under 2 months, and aged 18 to 65 years. Enrollment excluded any patients with other autoimmune diseases, uncontrolled infections, pregnancy or lactation. The diagnosis combined clinical symptoms, thyroxine, TRAb, thyroid ultrasound and orbital computed tomography scans.

The source is a woman aged 18-29 years with stable Graves' hyperthyroidism. The sequenced sample was peripheral blood. This sequence joins TRBV3-1 and TRBJ1-2, with 7 bases aligning to TRBD1. CDR3 region: CASSQDTGAGGYTF. The CDR3 DNA is TGTGCCAGCAGCCAAGATACAGGGGCGGGAGGCTACACCTTC.